This T cell receptor beta chain comes out of a study of T-cell memory formation after mild COVID-19 (dated by TCRdb to about 2021). For context, the study as a whole: TCR sequence clusters from the two donors were found to be largely donor specific. T-cell clones expanding and contracting after mild COVID-19 in two donors were tracked by longitudinal TCRalpha and TCRbeta repertoire sequencing. Two young, previously healthy adult volunteers made up the cohort, one male and one female. Overall results and qualifications from the work: The detection of some responding clones in pre-infection memory suggests that pre-existing cross-reactive memory T cells joined the SARS-CoV-2 response. Only two mild cases were covered by the study, and larger cohorts that include severe cases with pre-infection samples were considered necessary. Contracting CD4+ clones were located mainly in the CM and EM memory subsets, whereas CD8+ clones were found to be enriched in EMRA. The second-wave clones that peaked on day 37 were not confirmed to be SARS-CoV-2 specific. Clones that contracted from day 15 to 85 showed balanced CD4/CD8 phenotypes, whereas a second wave of clones that expanded from day 15 to 37 leaned towards CD4+.

Notes on this clonotype: No cognate antigen has been identified for it. Base-call qualities are not available, and no considerably larger clone is one nucleotide away.

TCRdb names Illumina NovaSeq 6000 as the instrument used. cDNA libraries for TCRalpha and TCRbeta were prepared by 5'RACE using constant-segment primers, with sample barcodes and unique molecular identifiers added. Trizol reagent was used to extract RNA from every sample. Library amplification was performed in two PCR steps, and a second sample barcode and Illumina TruSeq adapters were introduced in the second step. The libraries were sequenced on an Illumina NovaSeq using 2 x 150 bp paired-end reads. The original pipeline was this. With migec v1.2.7, reads were demultiplexed and then collapsed into UMI-guided consensus sequences. Using mixcr v2.1.11, UMI consensuses were aligned to TRA and TRB V and J templates and then assembled into clonotypes. A clonotype was counted as expanded or contracted only if both edgeR and NoisET called the change significant, with noise models trained on biological replicates. For edgeR calls, a false discovery rate-adjusted p below 0.01 and a log2 fold-change threshold of 1 were applied. PCA with hierarchical clustering of max-normalized trajectories of the 1000 most abundant clonotypes was used as exploratory dynamics analysis. The CD4 or CD8 phenotype of responding clones was assigned using the separately sequenced CD4+ and CD8+ repertoires. TCRdb reworked the public reads: Q25 trimming with fastp, MiXCR clone assembly, productive beta chains retained. Each CDR3 protein appears once, grouped with its most common genes and DNA. The V and J calls, along with clone size, are taken from TCRdb and not from the paper's own processing. Present in this sample are approximately 180,000 distinct CDR3 sequences, approximately 16% of which were seen just once. Clones ranked in the top ten supply about 2.1% of the sample.

Ficoll-Paque density gradient centrifugation was the method used to isolate PBMCs. Deletion took 4 bases off V and 0 bases off J, with a span of 12 bases between the germline ends. CDR1 and CDR2, per the germline V gene (reference sequence), are LGHDT and YNNKEL. The CDR3 starts with the cysteine, ends with the phenylalanine, and has 15 residues. Just CDR3 DNA is preserved here, 45 bases in frame from base 1. The chain was built from TRBV3-1 and TRBJ1-2, with the D gene not confidently named. The TCR originated in an adult woman who had mild COVID-19 (a few samples of this study predate the infection). The sample titles of this study are shuffled in the database, so cell type and time point are left out; the donor was told from shared clones. The sequenced sample was PBMCs or a T cell subset sorted from them (not recorded which). The CDR3 is CASSPGRGANYGYTF. The nucleotide sequence is given as TGTGCCAGCAGCCCTGGACGGGGAGCTAACTATGGCTACACCTTC.